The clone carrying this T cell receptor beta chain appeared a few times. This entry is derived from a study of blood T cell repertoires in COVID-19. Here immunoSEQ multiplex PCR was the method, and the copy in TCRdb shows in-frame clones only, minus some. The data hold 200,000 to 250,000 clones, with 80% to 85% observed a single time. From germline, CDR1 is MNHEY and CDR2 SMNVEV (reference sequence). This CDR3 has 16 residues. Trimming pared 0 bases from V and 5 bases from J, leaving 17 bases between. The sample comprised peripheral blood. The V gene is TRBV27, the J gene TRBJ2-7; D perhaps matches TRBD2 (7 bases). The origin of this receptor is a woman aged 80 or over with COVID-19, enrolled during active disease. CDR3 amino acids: CASSLSSGGATDEQYF. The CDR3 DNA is TGTGCCAGCAGTTTATCCAGTGGGGGGGCCACGGACGAGCAGTACTTC.